These 5 T cell receptor beta chains were sequenced from one sample in a study of CD8+CD57+ T cells in acquired aplastic anemia. Patients picked for sequencing had shown CD8+CD57+ cell expansion detected by flow cytometry. Genomic DNA provided the template from which TCR beta VDJ and CDR3 profiles were obtained. A single record per CDR3 protein comes from TCRdb applying MiXCR to the reads. The repertoire consists of under 500,000 distinct CDR3 sequences, with more than 25% occurring once and the leading ten covering roughly 0.89%. Sequencing input: sorted CD4+, CD8+, or CD8+CD57+ T cells (not recorded which) from PBMCs. The receptors come from a human donor with aplastic anemia.

This rearrangement joins TRBV20-1 to TRBJ2-7; TRBD1 agrees at 12 bases. The CDR3 is 14 residues long. Germline V gives CDR1 DFQATT, CDR2 SNEGSKA (reference sequence). V trimming: 4 bases; J trimming: 6 bases; junction bases outside the gene matches: 7. CDR3 DNA sequence: TGCAGTGCTATGACCGGGACAGGGGGCTTCGAGCAGTACTTC. Its protein product is CSAMTGTGGFEQYF.

Points on this clonotype: The CDR3 does not close with the conserved phenylalanine or tryptophan, likely indicating a read error. The DNA is left out, because the CDR3 cannot be placed on it with certainty; the CDR3 is given as TCRdb lists it. The chain uses TRBV7-8 and TRBJ1-4; the D call in the table, TRBD1, was not verified against the DNA. 11 amino acids form the CDR3, both terminal residues included. The germline CDR1 and CDR2 sequences are SGHVS and FQNEAQ. CDR3 residues: CASSLEQGREY.

This clonotype was observed once. The chain recombines TRBV4-3 with TRBJ2-2, with TRBD2 matching 9 bases. The CDR3 runs 17 residues. Germline loops: CDR1 LGHNA, CDR2 YSLEER. After removal of 0 bases from V and 4 bases from J, the junction contained 6 bases not matched to a gene. In nucleotides, the CDR3 is TGCGCCAGCAGCCAAGAGCGCGGGGGGGTAGCCACCGGGGAGCTGTTTTTT. Amino acid sequence: CASSQERGGVATGELFF.

This clonotype has a count of ten or more. The genes are TRBV12-3 or TRBV12-4 and TRBJ1-2, with D hard to call. The V end was cut by 5 bases, the J end by 4 bases, with 11 bases between. CDR3 size: 13 residues. CDR3 coding DNA: TGTGCCAGCAGTATCCTACCCCTCTATGGCTACACCTTC. Translated: CASSILPLYGYTF.

Only a few counts were recorded for this clonotype. The chain is built from TRBV4-3 and TRBJ2-2; D call uncertain. V was trimmed by 1 base and J by 6 bases, leaving 6 bases between them. The CDR3 runs 13 residues. The V gene's germline CDR1 is LGHNA and CDR2 YSLEER. The CDR3 here is CASSQGSPGELFF. The CDR3 DNA reads TGCGCCAGCAGCCAAGGGTCCCCCGGGGAGCTGTTTTTT.